This T cell receptor (beta chain) was captured in a study of somatic mutations in cytotoxic T cells in rheumatoid arthritis. As for the study in general: Including V beta1+ cells that were sequenced for TCRB, some T-cell populations stained with V beta antibodies were flow-sorted at nearly 100% purity. Whole-study results and caveats: CD8+ clonality rose with age in rheumatoid arthritis patients, unlike in healthy controls. What antigens the expanded CD8+ clones targeted remained unknown. CD8+ T-cell clonality showed no significant difference between rheumatoid arthritis patients and age-matched healthy controls.

The germline gives CDR1 MGHRA, CDR2 YSYEKL. The CDR3 runs to 12 residues. With 4 bases clipped from V and 8 bases from J, the junction kept 4 bases outside the gene matches. Clones were sequenced by immunoSEQ multiplex PCR, and TCRdb holds only the in-frame ones, with some missing. The sample shows 2,600 or so clones, about three quarters of them seen only once. Turning to this clone: Its antigen is as yet unknown.

The V and J genes are TRBV4-1 and TRBJ1-2, with 7 bases that match TRBD1. This receptor was identified in a man in his 70s with rheumatoid arthritis. The sequenced sample was CD8+ T cells sorted from blood. Here the CDR3 reads CASSRRGWGYTF. CDR3 in DNA: TGCGCCAGCAGCCGCAGGGGGTGGGGCTACACCTTC.